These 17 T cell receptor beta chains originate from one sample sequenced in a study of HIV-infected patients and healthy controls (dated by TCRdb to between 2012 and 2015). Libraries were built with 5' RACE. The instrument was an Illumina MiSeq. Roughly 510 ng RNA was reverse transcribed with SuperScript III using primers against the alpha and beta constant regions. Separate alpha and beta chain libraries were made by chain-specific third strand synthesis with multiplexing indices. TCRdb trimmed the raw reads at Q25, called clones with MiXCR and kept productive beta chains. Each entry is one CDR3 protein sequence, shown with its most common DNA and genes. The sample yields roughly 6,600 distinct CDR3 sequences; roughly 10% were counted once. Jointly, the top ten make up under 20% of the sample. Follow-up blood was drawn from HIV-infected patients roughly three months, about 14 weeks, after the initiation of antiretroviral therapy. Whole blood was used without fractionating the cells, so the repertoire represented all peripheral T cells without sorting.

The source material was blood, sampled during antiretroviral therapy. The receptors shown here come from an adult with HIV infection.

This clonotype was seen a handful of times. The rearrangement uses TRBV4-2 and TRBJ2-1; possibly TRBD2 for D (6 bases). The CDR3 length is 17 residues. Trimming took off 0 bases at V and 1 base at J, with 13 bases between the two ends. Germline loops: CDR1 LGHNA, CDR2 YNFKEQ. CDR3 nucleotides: TGTGCCAGCAGCCAAGATGACGCGGGGTCGTCCTACAATGAGCAGTTCTTC. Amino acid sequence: CASSQDDAGSSYNEQFF.

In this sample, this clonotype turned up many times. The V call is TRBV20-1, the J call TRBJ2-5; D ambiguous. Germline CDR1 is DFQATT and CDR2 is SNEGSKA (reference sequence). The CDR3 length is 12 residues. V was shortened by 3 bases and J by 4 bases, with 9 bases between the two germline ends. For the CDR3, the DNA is TGCAGTGCTAGTCAAACGGGAGAGACCCAGTACTTC. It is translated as CSASQTGETQYF.

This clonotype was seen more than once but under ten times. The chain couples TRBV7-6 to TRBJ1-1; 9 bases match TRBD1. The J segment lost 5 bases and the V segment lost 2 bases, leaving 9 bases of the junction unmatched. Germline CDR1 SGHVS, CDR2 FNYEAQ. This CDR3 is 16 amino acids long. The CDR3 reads CASSLTPGQGRTEAFF. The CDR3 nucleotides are TGTGCCAGCAGCTTAACCCCGGGACAGGGTAGGACTGAAGCTTTCTTT.

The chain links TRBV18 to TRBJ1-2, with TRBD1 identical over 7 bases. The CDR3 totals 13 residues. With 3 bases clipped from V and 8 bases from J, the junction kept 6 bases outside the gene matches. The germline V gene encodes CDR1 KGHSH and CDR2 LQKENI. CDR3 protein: CASSPTGLLGYTF. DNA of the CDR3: TGTGCCAGCTCACCGACAGGGCTCTTGGGCTACACCTTC.

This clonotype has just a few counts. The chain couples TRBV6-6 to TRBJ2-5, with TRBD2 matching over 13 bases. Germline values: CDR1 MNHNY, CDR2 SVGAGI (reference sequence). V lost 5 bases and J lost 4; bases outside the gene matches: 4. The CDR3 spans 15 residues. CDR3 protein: CASSGRTSGGETQYF. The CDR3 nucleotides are TGTGCCAGCAGTGGTAGGACTAGCGGGGGAGAGACCCAGTACTTC.

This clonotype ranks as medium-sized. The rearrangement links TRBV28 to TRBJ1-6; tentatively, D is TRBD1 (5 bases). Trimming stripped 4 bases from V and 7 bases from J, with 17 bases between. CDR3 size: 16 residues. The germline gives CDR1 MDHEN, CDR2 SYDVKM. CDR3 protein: CASSSHRTTRNSPLHF. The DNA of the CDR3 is TGTGCCAGCAGTTCCCACAGGACAACCAGGAATTCACCCCTCCACTTT. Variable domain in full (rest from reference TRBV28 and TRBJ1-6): DVKVTQSSRYLVKRTGEKVFLECVQDMDHENMFWYRQDPGLGLRLIYFSYDVKMKEKGDIPEGYSVSREKKERFSLILESASTNQTSMYLCASSSHRTTRNSPLHFGNGTRLTVT.

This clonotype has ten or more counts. CDR3 in DNA: TGTGCCAGCAGCCCTAGACAGGGAAGGGCAGATACGCAGTATTTT. Residues: CASSPRQGRADTQYF. The gene calls are TRBV7-9 and TRBJ2-3; 7 nucleotides line up with TRBD1. Trimming cost V 5 bases and J 4 bases; bases outside gene matches: 9. Per germline, CDR1 SEHNR and CDR2 FQNEAQ (reference sequence). This CDR3 contains 15 residues.

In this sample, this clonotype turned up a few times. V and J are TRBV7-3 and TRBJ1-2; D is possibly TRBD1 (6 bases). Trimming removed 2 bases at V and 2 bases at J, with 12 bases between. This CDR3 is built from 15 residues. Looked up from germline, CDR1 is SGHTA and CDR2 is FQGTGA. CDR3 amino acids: CASSLRQGTNYGYTF. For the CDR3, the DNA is TGTGCCAGCAGCTTACGGCAGGGGACAAACTATGGCTACACCTTC.

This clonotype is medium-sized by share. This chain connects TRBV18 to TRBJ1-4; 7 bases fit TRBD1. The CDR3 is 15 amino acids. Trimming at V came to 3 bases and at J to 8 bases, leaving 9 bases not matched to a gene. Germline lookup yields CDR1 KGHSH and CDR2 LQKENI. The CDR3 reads CASSPARGIGEKLFF. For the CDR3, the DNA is TGTGCCAGCTCACCGGCCAGGGGGATCGGGGAAAAACTGTTTTTT.

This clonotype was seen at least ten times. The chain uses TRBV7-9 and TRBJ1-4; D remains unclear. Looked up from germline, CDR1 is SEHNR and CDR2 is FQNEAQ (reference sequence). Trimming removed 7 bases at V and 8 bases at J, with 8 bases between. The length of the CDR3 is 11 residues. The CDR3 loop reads CASTKGEKLFF. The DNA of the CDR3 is TGTGCCAGCACAAAAGGGGAAAAACTGTTTTTT.

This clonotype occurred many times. CDR3 amino acids: CASSPERGSYNEQFF. Written as DNA, the CDR3 is TGTGCCAGCAGCCCCGAGCGGGGCTCCTACAATGAGCAGTTCTTC. The chain uses TRBV7-2 and TRBJ2-1; 7 nucleotides match TRBD2. The V gene end was trimmed by 5 bases and the J gene end by 0 bases; junction bases not matched to a gene: 4. Germline values: CDR1 SGHTA, CDR2 FQGNSA. The CDR3 sequence is 15 residues long.

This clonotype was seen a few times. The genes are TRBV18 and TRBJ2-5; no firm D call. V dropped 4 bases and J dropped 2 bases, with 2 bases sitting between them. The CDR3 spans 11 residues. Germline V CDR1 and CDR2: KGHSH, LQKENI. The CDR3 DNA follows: TGTGCCAGCTCACGACAAGAGACCCAGTACTTC. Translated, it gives CASSRQETQYF.

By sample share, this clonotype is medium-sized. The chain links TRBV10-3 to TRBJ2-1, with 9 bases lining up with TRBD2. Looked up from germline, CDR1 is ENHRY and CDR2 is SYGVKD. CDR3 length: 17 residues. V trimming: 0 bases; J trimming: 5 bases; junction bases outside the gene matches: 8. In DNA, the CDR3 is TGTGCCATCAGTGAGTCGATGGCTAGCGGGGACCACAATGAGCAGTTCTTC. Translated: CAISESMASGDHNEQFF.

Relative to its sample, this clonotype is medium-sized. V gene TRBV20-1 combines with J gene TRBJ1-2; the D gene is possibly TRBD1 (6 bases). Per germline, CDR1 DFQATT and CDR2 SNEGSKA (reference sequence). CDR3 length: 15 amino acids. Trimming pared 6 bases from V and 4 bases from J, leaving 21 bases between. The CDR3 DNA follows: TGCAGTGCCGAACGGGAATACACCAGGGGCTATGGCTACACCTTC. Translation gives CSAEREYTRGYGYTF.

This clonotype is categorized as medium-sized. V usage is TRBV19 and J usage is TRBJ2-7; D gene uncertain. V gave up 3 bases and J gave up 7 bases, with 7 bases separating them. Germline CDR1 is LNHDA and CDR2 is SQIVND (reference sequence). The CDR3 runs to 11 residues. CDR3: CASSIFGEQYF. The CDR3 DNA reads TGTGCCAGTAGTATTTTTGGAGAGCAGTACTTC. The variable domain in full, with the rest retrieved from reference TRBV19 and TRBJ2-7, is DGGITQSPKYLFRKEGQNVTLSCEQNLNHDAMYWYRQDPGQGLRLIYYSQIVNDFQKGDIAEGYSVSREKKESFPLTVTSAQKNPTAFYLCASSIFGEQYFGPGTRLTVT.

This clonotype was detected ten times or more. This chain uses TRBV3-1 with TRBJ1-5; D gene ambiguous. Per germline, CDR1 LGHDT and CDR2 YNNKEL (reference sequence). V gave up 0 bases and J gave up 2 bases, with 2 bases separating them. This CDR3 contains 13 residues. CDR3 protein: CASSQERNQPQHF. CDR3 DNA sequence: TGTGCCAGCAGCCAAGAACGCAATCAGCCCCAGCATTTT.

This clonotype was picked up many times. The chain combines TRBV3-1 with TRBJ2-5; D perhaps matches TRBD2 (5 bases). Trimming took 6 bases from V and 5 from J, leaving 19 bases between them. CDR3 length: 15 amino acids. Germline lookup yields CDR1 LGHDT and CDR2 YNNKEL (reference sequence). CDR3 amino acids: CASRGSGNPQETQYF. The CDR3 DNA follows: TGTGCCAGCAGAGGATCCGGGAATCCACAGGAGACCCAGTACTTC.